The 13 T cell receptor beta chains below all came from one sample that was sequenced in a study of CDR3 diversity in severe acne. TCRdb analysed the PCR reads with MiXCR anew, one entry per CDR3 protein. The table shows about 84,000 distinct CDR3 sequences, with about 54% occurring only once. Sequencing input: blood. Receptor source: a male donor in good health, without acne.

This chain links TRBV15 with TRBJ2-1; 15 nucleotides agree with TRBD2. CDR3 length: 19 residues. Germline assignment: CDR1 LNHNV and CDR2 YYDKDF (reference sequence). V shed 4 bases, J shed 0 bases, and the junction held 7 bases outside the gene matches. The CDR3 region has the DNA TGTGCCACCAGCACCGGACTAGCGGGAGGGCCGGTCTCCTACAATGAGCAGTTCTTC. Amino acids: CATSTGLAGGPVSYNEQFF.

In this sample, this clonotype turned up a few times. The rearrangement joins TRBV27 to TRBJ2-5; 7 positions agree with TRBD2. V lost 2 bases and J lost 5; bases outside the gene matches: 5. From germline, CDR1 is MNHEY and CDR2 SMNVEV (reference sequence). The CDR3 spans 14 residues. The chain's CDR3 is CASSLGRGGETQYF. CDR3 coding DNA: TGTGCCAGCAGTTTAGGACGGGGAGGGGAGACCCAGTACTTC.

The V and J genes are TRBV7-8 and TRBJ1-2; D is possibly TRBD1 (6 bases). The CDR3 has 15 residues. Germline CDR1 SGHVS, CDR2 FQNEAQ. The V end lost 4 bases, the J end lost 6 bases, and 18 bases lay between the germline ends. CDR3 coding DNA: TGTGCCAGCAGCTCCTTATCCGGGGGGCGTAATGGCTACACCTTC. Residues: CASSSLSGGRNGYTF.

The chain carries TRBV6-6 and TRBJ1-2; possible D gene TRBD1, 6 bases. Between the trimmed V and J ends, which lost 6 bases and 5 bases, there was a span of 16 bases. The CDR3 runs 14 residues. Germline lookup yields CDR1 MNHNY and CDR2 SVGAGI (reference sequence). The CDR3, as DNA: TGTGCCAGCAGCTATTCCCGGGACACGTATGGCTACACCTTC. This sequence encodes CASSYSRDTYGYTF.

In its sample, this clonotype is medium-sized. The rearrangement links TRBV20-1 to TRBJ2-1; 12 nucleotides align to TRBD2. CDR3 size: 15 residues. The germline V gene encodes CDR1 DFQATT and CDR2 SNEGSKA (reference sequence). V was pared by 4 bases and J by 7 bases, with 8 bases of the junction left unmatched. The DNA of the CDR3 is TGCAGTGCTATCTCCCTAGCGGGAGGGCCAAATGAGCAGTTCTTC. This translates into CSAISLAGGPNEQFF.

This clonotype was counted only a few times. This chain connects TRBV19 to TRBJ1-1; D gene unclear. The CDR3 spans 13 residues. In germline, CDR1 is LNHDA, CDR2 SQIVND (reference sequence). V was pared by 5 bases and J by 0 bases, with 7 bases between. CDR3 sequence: CASSAVMNTEAFF. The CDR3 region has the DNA TGTGCCAGTAGTGCAGTTATGAACACTGAAGCTTTCTTT.

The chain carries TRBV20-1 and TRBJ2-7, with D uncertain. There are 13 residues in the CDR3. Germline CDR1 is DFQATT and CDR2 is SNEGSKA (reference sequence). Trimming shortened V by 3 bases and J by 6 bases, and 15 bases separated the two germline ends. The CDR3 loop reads CSASRQQAGEQYF. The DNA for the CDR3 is TGCAGTGCTAGCCGGCAGCAAGCCGGCGAGCAGTACTTC.

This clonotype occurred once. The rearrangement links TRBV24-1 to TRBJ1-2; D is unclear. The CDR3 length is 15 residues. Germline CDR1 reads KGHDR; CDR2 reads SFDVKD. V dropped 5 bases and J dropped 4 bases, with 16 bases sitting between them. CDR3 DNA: TGTGCCACCAGTGCCTCGGGTTCCCTCCTCTATGGCTACACCTTC. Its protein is CATSASGSLLYGYTF.

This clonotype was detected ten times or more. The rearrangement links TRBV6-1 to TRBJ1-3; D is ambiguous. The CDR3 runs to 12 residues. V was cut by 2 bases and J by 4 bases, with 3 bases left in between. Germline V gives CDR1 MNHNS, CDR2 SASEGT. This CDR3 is CASSETGNTIYF. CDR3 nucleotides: TGTGCCAGCAGTGAAACCGGAAACACCATATATTTT.

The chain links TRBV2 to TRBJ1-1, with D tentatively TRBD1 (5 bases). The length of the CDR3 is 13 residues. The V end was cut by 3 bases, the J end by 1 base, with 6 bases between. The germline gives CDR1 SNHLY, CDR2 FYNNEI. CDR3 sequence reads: CASSDTGNTEAFF. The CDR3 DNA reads TGTGCCAGCAGTGATACAGGGAACACTGAAGCTTTCTTT.

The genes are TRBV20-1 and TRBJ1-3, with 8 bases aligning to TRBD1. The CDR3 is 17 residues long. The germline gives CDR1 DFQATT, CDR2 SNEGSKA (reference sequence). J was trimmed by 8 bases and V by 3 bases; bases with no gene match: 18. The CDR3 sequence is CSASSDGQGGYGYTIYF. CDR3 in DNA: TGCAGTGCTAGCAGCGATGGACAGGGAGGCTATGGCTACACCATATATTTT.

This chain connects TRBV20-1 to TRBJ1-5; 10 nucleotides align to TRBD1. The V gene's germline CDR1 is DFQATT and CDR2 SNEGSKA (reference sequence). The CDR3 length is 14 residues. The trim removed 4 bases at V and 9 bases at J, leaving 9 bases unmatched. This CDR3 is CSAKTGGWGVPQHF. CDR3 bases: TGCAGTGCTAAGACAGGGGGCTGGGGGGTGCCCCAGCATTTT.

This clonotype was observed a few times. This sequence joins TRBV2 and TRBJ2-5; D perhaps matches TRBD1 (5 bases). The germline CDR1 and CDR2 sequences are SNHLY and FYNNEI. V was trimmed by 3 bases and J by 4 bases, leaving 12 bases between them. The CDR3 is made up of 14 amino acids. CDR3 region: CASSDAGIIETQYF. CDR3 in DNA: TGTGCCAGCAGTGATGCAGGGATAATAGAGACCCAGTACTTC.